Sequencing of this T cell receptor (beta chain) was carried out in a study of blood T cell repertoires in COVID-19. Sequenced by immunoSEQ multiplex PCR; TCRdb stores in-frame clones only, minus some. This sample has about 300,000 clones, with under 90% found just once. Per germline, CDR1 SGHRS and CDR2 YFSETQ. The trim removed 2 bases at V and 8 bases at J, leaving 2 bases unmatched. This CDR3 spans 12 amino acids. The material sequenced was peripheral blood. The clonotype comes from a woman aged 25 to 39 with COVID-19, enrolled during active disease. The chain uses TRBV5-1 and TRBJ1-2, with 8 bases identical to TRBD1. Here the CDR3 DNA reads TGCGCCAGCAGCTTTGACAGGGGCGGCTACACCTTC. Amino acids: CASSFDRGGYTF.